This section outlines one T cell receptor (beta chain) sequence together with its context. Participants spanned ages about 18 to 90 years and resided in around 25 US areas. Generated by immunoSEQ multiplex PCR, the TCRdb table keeps only in-frame clones and is missing some. The sample carries around 300,000 clones, around 90% recorded once. This sample was included in a study of blood T cell repertoires in COVID-19. Specimen: PBMCs or T cells enriched from blood (not recorded which). The sequence derives from a woman aged 40 to 50 who had recovered from COVID-19.

The CDR3 region has the DNA TGCGCCAGCAGTGAAGTGGGACAGGGTTACAATGAGCAGTTCTTC. It specifies CASSEVGQGYNEQFF. The J gene is TRBJ2-1, the V gene TRBV10-2; 9 nucleotides match TRBD1. Germline-derived CDR1 and CDR2 are WSHSY and SAAADI. Trimming cost V 3 bases and J 4 bases; bases outside gene matches: 4. The CDR3 has 15 amino acids.